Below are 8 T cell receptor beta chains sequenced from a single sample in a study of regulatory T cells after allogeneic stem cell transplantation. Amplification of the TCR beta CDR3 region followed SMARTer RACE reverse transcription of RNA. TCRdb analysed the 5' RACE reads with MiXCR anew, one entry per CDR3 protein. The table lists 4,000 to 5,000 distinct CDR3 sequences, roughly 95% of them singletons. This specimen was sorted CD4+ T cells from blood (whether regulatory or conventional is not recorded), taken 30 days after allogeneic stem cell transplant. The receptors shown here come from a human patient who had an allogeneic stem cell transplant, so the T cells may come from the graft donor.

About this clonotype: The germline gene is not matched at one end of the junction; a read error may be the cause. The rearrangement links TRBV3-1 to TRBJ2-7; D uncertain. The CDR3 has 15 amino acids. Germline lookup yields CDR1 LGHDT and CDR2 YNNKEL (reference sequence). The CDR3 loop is CASSPHAGFTYEQYF. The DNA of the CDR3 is TGCGCCAGCAGCCCGCATGCAGGATTCACGTACGAGCAGTACTTC.

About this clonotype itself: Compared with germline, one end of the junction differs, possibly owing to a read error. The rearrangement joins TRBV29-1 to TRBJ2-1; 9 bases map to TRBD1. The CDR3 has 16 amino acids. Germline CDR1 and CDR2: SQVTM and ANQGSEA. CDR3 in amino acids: CSVAPSTGGSYKEQFF. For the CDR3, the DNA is TGCAGCGTGGCCCCCAGCACAGGGGGCTCCTACAAGGAGCAGTTCTTC.

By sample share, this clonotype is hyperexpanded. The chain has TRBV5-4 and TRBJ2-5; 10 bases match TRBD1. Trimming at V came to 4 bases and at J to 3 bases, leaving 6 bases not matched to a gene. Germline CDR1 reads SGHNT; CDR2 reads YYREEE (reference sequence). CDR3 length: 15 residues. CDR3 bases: TGTGCCAGCAGCCTAAAGGGACAGGGGAAAGAGACCCAGTACTTC. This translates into CASSLKGQGKETQYF.

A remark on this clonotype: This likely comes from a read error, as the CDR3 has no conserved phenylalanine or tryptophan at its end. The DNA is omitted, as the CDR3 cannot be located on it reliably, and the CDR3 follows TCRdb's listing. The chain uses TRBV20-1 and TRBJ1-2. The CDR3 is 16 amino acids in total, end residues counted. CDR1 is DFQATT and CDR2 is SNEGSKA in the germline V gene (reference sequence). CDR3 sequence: CSARSVSGRLNKGYND.

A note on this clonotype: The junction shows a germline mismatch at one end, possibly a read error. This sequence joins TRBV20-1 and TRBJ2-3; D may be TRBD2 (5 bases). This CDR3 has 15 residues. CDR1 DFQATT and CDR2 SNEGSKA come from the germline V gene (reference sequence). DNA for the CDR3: TGCAGTTCTAGAGATTCATGGGGAGTGGGAGATACGCAGTATTTT. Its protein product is CSSRDSWGVGDTQYF.

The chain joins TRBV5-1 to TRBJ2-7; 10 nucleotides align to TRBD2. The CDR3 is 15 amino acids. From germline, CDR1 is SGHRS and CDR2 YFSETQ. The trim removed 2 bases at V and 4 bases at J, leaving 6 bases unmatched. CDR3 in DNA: TGCGCCAGCAGCTTCCTAGCGGGAGCCAAGTACGAGCAGTACTTC. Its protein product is CASSFLAGAKYEQYF.

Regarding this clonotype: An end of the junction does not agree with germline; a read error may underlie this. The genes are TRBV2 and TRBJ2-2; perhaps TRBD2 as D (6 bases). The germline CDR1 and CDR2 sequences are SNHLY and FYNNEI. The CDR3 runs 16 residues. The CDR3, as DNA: TGTCCCAGCAGTGGTGAACTAGCTGGGTTGATAGGTGAGGTGTTTTTT. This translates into CPSSGELAGLIGEVFF.

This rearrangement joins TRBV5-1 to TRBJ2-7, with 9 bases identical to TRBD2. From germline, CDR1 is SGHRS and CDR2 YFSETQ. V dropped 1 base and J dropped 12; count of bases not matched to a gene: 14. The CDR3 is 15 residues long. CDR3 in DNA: TGCGCCAGCAGCTTGCTAGCGGGAACCATGTACGGGCCGTACTTC. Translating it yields CASSLLAGTMYGPYF.